This is a list of T cell receptor beta chains from one sample in a study of T cells after yellow fever vaccination. MiXCR was run by TCRdb on the 5' RACE reads, yielding one entry per CDR3 protein. The table records 180,000 or so distinct CDR3 sequences, about 10% of them present only once. Material: CD8+ T cells sorted from PBMCs, obtained 15 days after the yellow fever booster vaccination. Receptors were obtained from a young man who received the YFV17D yellow fever vaccine. CDR3s include the opening cysteine and the closing phenylalanine or tryptophan. Each record gives: D gene, V gene, clone size, J gene, CDR3 protein, CDR3 DNA. D genes are given only for firm matches. Part of the rows lack a size; the others show once, few, many or a class for expanded clones.

NA,TRBV28,NA,TRBJ1-2,CASSLRGNYGYTF,TGTGCCAGCAGTTTACGGGGGAACTATGGCTACACCTTC
NA,TRBV5-6,NA,TRBJ1-2,CASSLRFRGYGYTF,TGTGCCAGCAGCTTGAGGTTTAGAGGCTATGGCTACACCTTC
NA,TRBV9,NA,TRBJ1-5,CASSPWVGRQPQHF,TGTGCCAGCAGCCCGTGGGTGGGGCGGCAGCCCCAGCATTTT
NA,TRBV6-2/TRBV6-3,many,TRBJ2-1,CASSYSPGGNEQFF,TGTGCCAGCAGTTACTCCCCCGGGGGCAATGAGCAGTTCTTC
NA,TRBV20-1,few,TRBJ1-2,CSARAGTSGYTF,TGCAGTGCTAGGGCCGGGACTTCAGGCTACACCTTC
TRBD1,TRBV29-1,few,TRBJ1-1,CSVRTPETGGTEAFF,TGCAGCGTGCGAACCCCGGAGACAGGGGGCACTGAAGCTTTCTTT
NA,TRBV2,NA,TRBJ1-5,CASRAGVRNQPQHF,TGTGCCAGCAGGGCCGGGGTACGGAATCAGCCCCAGCATTTT
TRBD2,TRBV6-2/TRBV6-3,few,TRBJ2-1,CASSHGTGGHNEQFF,TGTGCCAGCAGCCACGGTACGGGGGGGCACAATGAGCAGTTCTTC
NA,TRBV7-8,many,TRBJ2-1,CASSFTTTGRIYNEQFF,TGTGCCAGCAGCTTCACTACGACAGGGAGGATCTACAATGAGCAGTTCTTC
NA,TRBV23-1,few,TRBJ2-5,CASSQSRETQYF,TGCGCCAGCAGTCAATCCCGGGAGACCCAGTACTTC
NA,TRBV7-2,many,TRBJ2-7,CASSLGVEQYF,TGTGCCAGCAGCCTAGGGGTCGAGCAGTACTTC
NA,TRBV12-3/TRBV12-4,few,TRBJ1-5,CASSLKDGTGRFLGNQPQHF,TGTGCCAGCAGTTTAAAGGACGGTACAGGGAGATTCCTTGGCAATCAGCCCCAGCATTTT